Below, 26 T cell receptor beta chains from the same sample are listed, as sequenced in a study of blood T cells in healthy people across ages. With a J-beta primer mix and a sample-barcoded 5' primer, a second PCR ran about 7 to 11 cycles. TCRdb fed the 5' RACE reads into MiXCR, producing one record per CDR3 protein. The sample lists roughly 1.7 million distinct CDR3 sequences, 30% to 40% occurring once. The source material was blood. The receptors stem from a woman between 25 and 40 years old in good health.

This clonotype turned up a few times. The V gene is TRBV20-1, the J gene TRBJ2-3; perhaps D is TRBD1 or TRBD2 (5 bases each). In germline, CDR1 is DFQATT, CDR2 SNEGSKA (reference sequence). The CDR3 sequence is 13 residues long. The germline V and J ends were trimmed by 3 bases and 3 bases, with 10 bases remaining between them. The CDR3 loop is CSARGVQTDTQYF. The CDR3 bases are TGCAGTGCTAGGGGGGTTCAGACAGATACGCAGTATTTT.

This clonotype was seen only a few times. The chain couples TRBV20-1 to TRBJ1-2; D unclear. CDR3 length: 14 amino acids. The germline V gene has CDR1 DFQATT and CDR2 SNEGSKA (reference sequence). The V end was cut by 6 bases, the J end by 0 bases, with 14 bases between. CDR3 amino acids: CSAGSVQSNYGYTF. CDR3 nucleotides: TGCAGTGCAGGCTCCGTACAGTCTAACTATGGCTACACCTTC.

CDR3 coding DNA: TGTGCCAGTAGCCGGGACAGGGATTTTTCACCCCTCCACTTT. It codes for CASSRDRDFSPLHF. The rearrangement links TRBV19 to TRBJ1-6; 9 nucleotides match TRBD1. This CDR3 has 14 residues. CDR1 is LNHDA and CDR2 is SQIVND in the germline V gene (reference sequence). V shed 6 bases, J shed 9 bases, and the junction held 6 bases outside the gene matches.

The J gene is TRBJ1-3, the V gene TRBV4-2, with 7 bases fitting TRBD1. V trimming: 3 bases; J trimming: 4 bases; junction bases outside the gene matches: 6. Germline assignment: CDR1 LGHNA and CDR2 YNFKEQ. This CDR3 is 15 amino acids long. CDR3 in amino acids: CASSQEKGAGNTIYF. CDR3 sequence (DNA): TGTGCCAGCAGCCAGGAAAAGGGGGCCGGAAACACCATATATTTT.

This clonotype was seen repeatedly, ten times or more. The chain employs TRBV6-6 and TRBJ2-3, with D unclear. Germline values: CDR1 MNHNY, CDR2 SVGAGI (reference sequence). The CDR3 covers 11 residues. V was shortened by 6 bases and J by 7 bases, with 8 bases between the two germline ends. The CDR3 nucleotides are TGTGCCAGCAGCCCCAGTAATACGCAGTATTTT. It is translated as CASSPSNTQYF.

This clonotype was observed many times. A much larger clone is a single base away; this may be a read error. CDR3 DNA: TGTGCCAGCAGTTGGTACAATGAGCAGTTCTTC. Protein: CASSWYNEQFF. The chain employs TRBV27 and TRBJ2-1; unclear D gene. This CDR3 region has 11 residues. V was clipped by 4 bases and J by 4 bases, with 2 bases between them. From germline, CDR1 is MNHEY and CDR2 SMNVEV (reference sequence).

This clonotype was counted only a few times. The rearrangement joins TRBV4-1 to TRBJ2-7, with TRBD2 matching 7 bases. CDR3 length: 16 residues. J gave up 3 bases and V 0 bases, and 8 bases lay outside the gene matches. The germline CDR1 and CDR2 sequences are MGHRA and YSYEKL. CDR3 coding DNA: TGCGCCAGCAGCCAAGATCCAACGGGGGGAGTCTACGAGCAGTACTTC. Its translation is CASSQDPTGGVYEQYF.

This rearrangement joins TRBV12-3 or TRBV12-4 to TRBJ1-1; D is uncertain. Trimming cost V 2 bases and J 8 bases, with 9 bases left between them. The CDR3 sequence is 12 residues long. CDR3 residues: CASSLREIEAFF. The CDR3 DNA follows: TGTGCCAGCAGTTTACGTGAAATCGAAGCTTTCTTT.

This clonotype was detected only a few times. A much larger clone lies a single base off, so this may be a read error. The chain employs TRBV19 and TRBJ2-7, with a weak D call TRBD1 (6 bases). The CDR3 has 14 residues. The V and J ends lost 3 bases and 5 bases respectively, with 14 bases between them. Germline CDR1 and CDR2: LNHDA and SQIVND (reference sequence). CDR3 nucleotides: TGTGCCAGTAGTATCCTGGGCAGGGGAAACGAGCAGTACTTC. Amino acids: CASSILGRGNEQYF.

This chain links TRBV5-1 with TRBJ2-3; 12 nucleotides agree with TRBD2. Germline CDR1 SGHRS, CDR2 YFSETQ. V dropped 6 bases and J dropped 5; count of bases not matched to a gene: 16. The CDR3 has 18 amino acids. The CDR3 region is CASNQQVTSGSSQDTQYF. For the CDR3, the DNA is TGCGCCAGCAACCAACAAGTGACTAGCGGGAGTAGTCAAGATACGCAGTATTTT.

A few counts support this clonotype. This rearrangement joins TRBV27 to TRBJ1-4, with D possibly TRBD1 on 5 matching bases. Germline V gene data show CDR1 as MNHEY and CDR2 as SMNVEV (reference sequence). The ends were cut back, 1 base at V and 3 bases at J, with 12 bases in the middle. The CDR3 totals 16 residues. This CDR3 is CASSLWQGSPNEKLFF. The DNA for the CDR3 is TGTGCCAGCAGTTTATGGCAGGGATCTCCTAATGAAAAACTGTTTTTT.

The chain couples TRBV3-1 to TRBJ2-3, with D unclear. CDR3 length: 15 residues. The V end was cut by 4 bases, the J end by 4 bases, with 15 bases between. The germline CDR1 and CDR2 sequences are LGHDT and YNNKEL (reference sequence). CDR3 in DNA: TGTGCCAGCAGCCCCTTCCCCCGTCGAGCAGATACGCAGTATTTT. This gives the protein CASSPFPRRADTQYF.

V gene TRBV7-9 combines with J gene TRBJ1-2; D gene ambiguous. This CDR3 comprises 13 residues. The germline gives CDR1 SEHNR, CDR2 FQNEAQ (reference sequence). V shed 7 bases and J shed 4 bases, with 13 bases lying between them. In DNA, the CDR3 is TGTGCCAGCACCCCGTGGCCCTCCTATGGCTACACCTTC. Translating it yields CASTPWPSYGYTF.

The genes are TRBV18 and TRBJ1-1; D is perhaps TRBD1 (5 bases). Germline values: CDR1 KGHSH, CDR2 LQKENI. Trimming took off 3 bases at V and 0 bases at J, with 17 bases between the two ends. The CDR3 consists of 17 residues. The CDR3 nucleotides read TGTGCCAGCTCACCCTTGGAACAGACAGAGTTGAACACTGAAGCTTTCTTT. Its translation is CASSPLEQTELNTEAFF.

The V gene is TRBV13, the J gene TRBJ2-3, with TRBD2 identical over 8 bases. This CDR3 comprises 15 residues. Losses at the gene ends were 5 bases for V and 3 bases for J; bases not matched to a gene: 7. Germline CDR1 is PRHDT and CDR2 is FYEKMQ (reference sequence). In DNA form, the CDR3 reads TGTGCCAGCAGCCGTGACGGGAGGGTTACAGATACGCAGTATTTT. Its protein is CASSRDGRVTDTQYF.

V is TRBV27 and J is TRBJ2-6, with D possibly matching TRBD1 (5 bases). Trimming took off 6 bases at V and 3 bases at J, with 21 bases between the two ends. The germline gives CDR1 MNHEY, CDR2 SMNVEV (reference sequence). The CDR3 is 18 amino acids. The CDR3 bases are TGTGCCAGCAGAGCCGACAGAACCTTAAGGGATGGGGCCAACGTCCTGACTTTC. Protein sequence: CASRADRTLRDGANVLTF.

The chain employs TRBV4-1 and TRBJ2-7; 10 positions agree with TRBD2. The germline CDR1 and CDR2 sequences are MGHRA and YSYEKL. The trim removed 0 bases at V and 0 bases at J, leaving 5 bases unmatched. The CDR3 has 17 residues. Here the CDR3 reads CASSQDRTSGYSYEQYF. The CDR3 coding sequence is TGCGCCAGCAGCCAAGATAGGACTAGCGGATACTCCTACGAGCAGTACTTC.

This CDR3 is CASSLWQASSYEQYF. DNA of the CDR3: TGTGCCAGCAGTTTATGGCAGGCCAGCTCCTACGAGCAGTACTTC. This chain uses TRBV28 with TRBJ2-7; no reliable D call. Trimming stripped 0 bases from V and 0 bases from J, with 9 bases between. There are 15 residues in the CDR3. The V gene's germline CDR1 is MDHEN and CDR2 SYDVKM.

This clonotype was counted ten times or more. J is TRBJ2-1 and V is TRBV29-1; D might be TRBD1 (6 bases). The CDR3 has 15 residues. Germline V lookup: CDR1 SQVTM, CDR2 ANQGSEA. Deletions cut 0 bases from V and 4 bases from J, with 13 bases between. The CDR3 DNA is TGCAGCGTTGAAGAGGACAGCCTTTCTTACAATGAGCAGTTCTTC. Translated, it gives CSVEEDSLSYNEQFF.

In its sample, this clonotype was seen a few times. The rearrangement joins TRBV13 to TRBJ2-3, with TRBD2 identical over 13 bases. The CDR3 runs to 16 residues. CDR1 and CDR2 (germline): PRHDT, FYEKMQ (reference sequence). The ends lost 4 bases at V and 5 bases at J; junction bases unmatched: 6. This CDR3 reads CASSSGLAGPQDTQYF. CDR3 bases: TGTGCCAGCAGCTCGGGACTAGCGGGGCCCCAAGATACGCAGTATTTT.

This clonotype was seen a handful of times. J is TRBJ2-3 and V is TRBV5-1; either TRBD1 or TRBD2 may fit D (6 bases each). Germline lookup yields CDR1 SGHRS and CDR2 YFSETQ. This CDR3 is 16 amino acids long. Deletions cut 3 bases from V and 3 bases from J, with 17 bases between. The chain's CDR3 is CASSSTFGGETDTQYF. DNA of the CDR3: TGCGCCAGCAGCTCCACTTTCGGGGGCGAAACAGATACGCAGTATTTT.

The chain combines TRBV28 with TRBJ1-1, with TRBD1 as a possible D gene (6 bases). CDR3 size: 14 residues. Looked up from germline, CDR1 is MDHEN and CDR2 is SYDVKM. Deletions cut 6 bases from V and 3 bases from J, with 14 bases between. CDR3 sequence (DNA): TGTGCCAGCAGGACATTAGGGGGTGACACTGAAGCTTTCTTT. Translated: CASRTLGGDTEAFF.

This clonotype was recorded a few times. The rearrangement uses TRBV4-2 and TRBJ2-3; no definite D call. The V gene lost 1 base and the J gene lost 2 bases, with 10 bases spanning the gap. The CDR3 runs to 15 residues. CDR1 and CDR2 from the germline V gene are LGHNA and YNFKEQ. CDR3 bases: TGTGCCAGCAGCCAAGCCCGAGTCTACACAGATACGCAGTATTTT. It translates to CASSQARVYTDTQYF.

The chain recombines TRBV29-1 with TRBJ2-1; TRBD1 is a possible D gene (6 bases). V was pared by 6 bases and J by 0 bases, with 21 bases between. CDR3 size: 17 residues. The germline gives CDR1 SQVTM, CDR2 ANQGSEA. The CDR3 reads CSVDVSDRQSSYNEQFF. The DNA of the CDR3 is TGCAGCGTCGACGTCTCTGACAGGCAGAGCTCCTACAATGAGCAGTTCTTC.

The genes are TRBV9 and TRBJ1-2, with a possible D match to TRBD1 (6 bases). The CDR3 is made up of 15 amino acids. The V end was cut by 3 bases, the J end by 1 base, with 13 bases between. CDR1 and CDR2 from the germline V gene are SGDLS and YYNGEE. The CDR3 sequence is CASSGGQGFNYGYTF. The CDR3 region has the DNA TGTGCCAGCAGCGGCGGTCAGGGGTTTAACTATGGCTACACCTTC.

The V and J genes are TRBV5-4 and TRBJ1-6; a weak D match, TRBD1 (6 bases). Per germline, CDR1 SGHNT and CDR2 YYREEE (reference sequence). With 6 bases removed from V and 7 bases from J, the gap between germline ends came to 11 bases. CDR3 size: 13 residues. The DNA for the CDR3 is TGTGCCAGCACCCCAGGGGACAATTCACCCCTCCACTTT. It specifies CASTPGDNSPLHF.